This note documents a single T cell receptor beta chain sequence. Its antigen is not known. The germline V and J ends were trimmed by 7 bases and 3 bases, with 13 bases remaining between them. Germline loops: CDR1 SEHNR, CDR2 FQNEAQ (reference sequence). The CDR3 sequence is 13 residues long. The source of the sample is a study of cytomegalovirus exposure and HLA in healthy donors. Findings and caveats of the study: The study flagged some 170 TCR beta chains as cytomegalovirus-associated.

Clones were sequenced by immunoSEQ multiplex PCR, and TCRdb holds only the in-frame ones, with some missing. The profile shows approximately 98,000 clones, 90% to 97% of them singletons. The V gene is TRBV7-9, the J gene TRBJ2-7, with D possibly being TRBD2 (6 bases). This TCR came from a woman under 30 in good health and CMV-seronegative. The sequencing sample was made of PBMCs. DNA of the CDR3: TGTGCCAGCACCGAAACGGGGGACTACGAGCAGTACTTC. It codes for CASTETGDYEQYF.